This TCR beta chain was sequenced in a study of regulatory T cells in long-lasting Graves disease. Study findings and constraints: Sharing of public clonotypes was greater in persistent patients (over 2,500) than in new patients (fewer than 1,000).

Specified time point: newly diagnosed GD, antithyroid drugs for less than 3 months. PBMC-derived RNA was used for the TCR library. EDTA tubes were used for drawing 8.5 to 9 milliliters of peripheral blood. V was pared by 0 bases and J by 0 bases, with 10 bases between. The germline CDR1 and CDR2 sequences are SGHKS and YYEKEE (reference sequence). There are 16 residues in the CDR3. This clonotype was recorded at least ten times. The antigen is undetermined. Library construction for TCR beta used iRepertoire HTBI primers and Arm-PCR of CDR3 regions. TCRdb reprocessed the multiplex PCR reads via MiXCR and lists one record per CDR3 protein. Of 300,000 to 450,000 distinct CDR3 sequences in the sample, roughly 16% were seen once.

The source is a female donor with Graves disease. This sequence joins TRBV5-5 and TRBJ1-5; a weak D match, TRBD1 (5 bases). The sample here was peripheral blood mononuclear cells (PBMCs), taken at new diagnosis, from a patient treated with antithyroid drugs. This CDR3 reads CASSLVGRDSNQPQHF. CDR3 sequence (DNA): TGTGCCAGCAGCTTGGTAGGCAGGGATAGCAATCAGCCCCAGCATTTT.